The 5 T cell receptor beta chains listed next were all sequenced from one sample in a study of identical twins (dated by TCRdb to 2015 to 2016). Receptor libraries were prepared by 5' RACE. These reads were obtained on an Illumina HiSeq 2000. TCRdb's own reprocessing of the public reads used fastp at Q25 and MiXCR and kept productive beta chains. Each CDR3 protein appears once, grouped with its most common genes and DNA. Present in this sample are about 290,000 distinct CDR3 sequences, roughly 9% of which were seen just once. Together, the top ten hold roughly 6.4% of the sample. These data were also reused for a study on yellow fever vaccine responses in identical twins.

Sequencing input: CD8+ T cells sorted from blood. These receptors were obtained from a woman aged 18 to 35 in good health.

A word on this clonotype: The junction departs from germline at one end; a sequencing error may be responsible. The rearrangement uses TRBV4-1 and TRBJ2-1, with 7 bases identical to TRBD1. Germline V gene lookup returns CDR1 MGHRA and CDR2 YSYEKL. The CDR3 consists of 15 residues. CDR3 nucleotide sequence: TGCGCCTGCAGTTACAGGGGCCTCGTGGTGGATGAGCAGTTCTTC. Its translation is CACSYRGLVVDEQFF.

The chain's CDR3 is CASSRTGISYGYTF. The CDR3 nucleotides are TGTGCCAGCAGCCGGACAGGGATAAGCTATGGCTACACCTTC. This sequence joins TRBV27 and TRBJ1-2; 8 bases align to TRBD1. The CDR3 consists of 14 residues. The V and J ends lost 6 bases and 4 bases, in that order; junction bases with no gene match: 7. Germline CDR1 reads MNHEY; CDR2 reads SMNVEV (reference sequence).

The chain has TRBV7-9 and TRBJ2-7, with no clear D. In germline, CDR1 is SEHNR, CDR2 FQNEAQ (reference sequence). This CDR3 has 13 amino acids. V was trimmed by 3 bases and J by 0 bases, leaving 6 bases between them. CDR3 DNA sequence: TGTGCCAGCAGCTTTATTAGCTCCTACGAGCAGTACTTC. Protein product: CASSFISSYEQYF. Together with reference TRBV7-9 and TRBJ2-7, the CDR3 gives the full variable domain: DTGVSQNPRHKITKRGQNVTFRCDPISEHNRLYWYRQTLGQGPEFLTYFQNEAQLEKSRLLSDRFSAERPKGSFSTLEIQRTEQGDSAMYLCASSFISSYEQYFGPGTRLTVT.

This clonotype showed up just a few times. The chain uses TRBV11-3 and TRBJ2-3; TRBD2 is a possible D gene (5 bases). CDR1 and CDR2 from the germline V gene are SGHNT and YENEEA. Trimming removed 4 bases from V and 6 bases from J, with 14 bases in between. The CDR3 contains 14 residues. The CDR3 protein is CASSYRDWEDTQYF. The CDR3 bases are TGTGCCAGCAGCTACAGAGATTGGGAGGATACGCAGTATTTT.

This clonotype was seen repeatedly, ten times or more. This chain links TRBV5-1 with TRBJ2-2, with D possibly called TRBD1 or TRBD2 (5 bases each). The CDR3 is 12 amino acids. The V gene lost 4 bases and the J gene lost 6 bases, with 7 bases spanning the gap. The germline CDR1 and CDR2 sequences are SGHRS and YFSETQ. CDR3 in amino acids: CASSRDPGELFF. CDR3 in DNA: TGCGCCAGCAGCAGGGACCCCGGGGAGCTGTTTTTT.